This T cell receptor (beta chain) was sequenced during a study of blood T cell repertoires in COVID-19 (dated by TCRdb to the early 2020s). Background for the entire study: Collaborator samples came from the United States, Italy and Spain and covered acute and convalescent phases of COVID-19. The samples were drawn from two sources: the first 160 participants of the ongoing ImmuneRACE study, and approximately 1,300 subjects contributed by 6 global collaborators. A freely available public database, intended as a resource for researchers studying the immune response to SARS-CoV-2, is where the repertoires were released. The prospective study material was composed of cDNA or gDNA derived from T cells, B-cell-depleted T cells, or PBMCs. Deeply sampled blood TCRbeta repertoires from subjects exposed to, actively infected with, or recovered from COVID-19 were included in the dataset. The sample metadata nearly always contained a de-identified subject ID, COVID-19 status, age in years and sex. Where available, HLA class I and class II types were obtained from metadata supplied by the sample provider rather than from assay-based typing.

There are 16 amino acids in the CDR3, from cysteine to phenylalanine inclusive. Only CDR3 DNA remains: 48 bases, in frame from the first base. The germline ends are 22 bases apart after V is trimmed by 10 bases and J by 2 bases. Via the germline V gene (reference sequence), CDR1 is SEHNR and CDR2 FQNEAQ. TCRbeta CDR3 regions were amplified from genomic DNA using the immunoSEQ Assay, a bias-controlled multiplex PCR. In the authors' own workflow: The number of nucleated cells in each sample was estimated by amplification of reference gene primers within the assay. Sequence reads were collapsed and filtered to measure the absolute abundance of every unique TCRbeta CDR3 rearrangement. Productive Simpson clonality was computed per sample as the square root of Simpson's diversity index over productive rearrangements. Entries here come from immuneACCESS through TCRdb and include only in-frame sequences with V and J called. Some clones fail to appear in such tables; in the studies checked, an unresolved V gene covers under half of the shortfall, and the cause of the remainder is unknown. The V and J calls and the clone size are those of that table, but D and trimming were determined from the DNA. Across this sample there are tens of thousands of clones, with 84% seen only once. The ten largest clonotypes hold 10% to 15% of the sample.

One collaborating source in Seattle enrolled patients during active infection and followed them longitudinally through the course of disease. Collaborating institutions collected whole blood in K2EDTA tubes following their own protocols. For TCRbeta analysis, collaborator samples were shipped as frozen whole blood, as isolated PBMCs, or as DNA extracted from either sample type. Study-wide findings and limitations: How much clinical and demographic metadata was included differed by source and by participant, and the metadata was provided uncurated.

Concerning this clone: Its antigen has not been determined. Within one base of it there is no much larger clone, and no base qualities were kept.

The origin of this receptor is a man in his fifties or sixties with COVID-19, enrolled during active disease. The sample consisted of peripheral blood. The chain couples TRBV7-9 to TRBJ2-3, with TRBD1 tentatively as D gene (6 bases match). The nucleotide sequence reads as follows: TGTGCCACCTCCTTCGGGCGTGGGGGCTACACAGATACGCAGTATTTT. Translated, this is CATSFGRGGYTDTQYF. The CDR3 plus the reference TRBV7-9 and TRBJ2-3 genes for the other parts give the full variable domain: DTGVSQNPRHKITKRGQNVTFRCDPISEHNRLYWYRQTLGQGPEFLTYFQNEAQLEKSRLLSDRFSAERPKGSFSTLEIQRTEQGDSAMYLCATSFGRGGYTDTQYFGPGTRLTVL.